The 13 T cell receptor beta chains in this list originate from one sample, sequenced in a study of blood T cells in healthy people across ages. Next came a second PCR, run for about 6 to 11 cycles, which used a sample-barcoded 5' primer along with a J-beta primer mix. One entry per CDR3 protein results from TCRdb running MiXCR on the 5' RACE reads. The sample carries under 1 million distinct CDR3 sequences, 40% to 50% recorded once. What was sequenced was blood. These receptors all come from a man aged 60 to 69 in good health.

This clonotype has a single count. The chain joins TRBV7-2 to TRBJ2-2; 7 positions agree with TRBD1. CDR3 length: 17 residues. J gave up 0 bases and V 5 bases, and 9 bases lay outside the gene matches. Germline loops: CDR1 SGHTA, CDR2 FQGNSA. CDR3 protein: CASSNGTAASNTGELFF. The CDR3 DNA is TGTGCCAGCAGCAACGGGACAGCTGCCTCGAACACCGGGGAGCTGTTTTTT.

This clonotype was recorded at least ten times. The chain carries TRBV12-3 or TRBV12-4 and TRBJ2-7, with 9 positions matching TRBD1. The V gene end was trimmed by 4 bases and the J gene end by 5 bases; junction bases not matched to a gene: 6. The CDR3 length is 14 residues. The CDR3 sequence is CASSSRDRVNEQYF. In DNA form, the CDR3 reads TGTGCCAGCAGTTCCCGGGACAGGGTTAACGAGCAGTACTTC.

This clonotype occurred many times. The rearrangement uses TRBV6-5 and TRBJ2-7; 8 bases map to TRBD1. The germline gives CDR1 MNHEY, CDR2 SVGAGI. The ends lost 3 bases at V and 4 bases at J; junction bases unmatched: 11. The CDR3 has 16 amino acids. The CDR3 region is CASSYSSRTGTYEQYF. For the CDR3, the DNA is TGTGCCAGCAGTTATTCCTCCAGGACAGGGACGTACGAGCAGTACTTC.

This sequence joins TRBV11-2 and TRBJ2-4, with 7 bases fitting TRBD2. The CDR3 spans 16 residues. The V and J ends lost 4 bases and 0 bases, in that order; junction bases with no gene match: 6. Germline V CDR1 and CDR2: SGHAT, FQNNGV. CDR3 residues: CASSSGLGLAKNIQYF. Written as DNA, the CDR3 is TGTGCCAGCAGCTCCGGACTAGGTCTAGCCAAAAACATTCAGTACTTC.

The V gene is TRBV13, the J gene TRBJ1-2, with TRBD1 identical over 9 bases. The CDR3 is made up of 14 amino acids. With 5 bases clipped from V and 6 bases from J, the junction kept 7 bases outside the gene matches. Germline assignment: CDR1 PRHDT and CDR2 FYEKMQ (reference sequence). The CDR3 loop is CASSTQGAFDGYTF. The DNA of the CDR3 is TGTGCCAGCAGCACACAGGGGGCGTTCGATGGCTACACCTTC.

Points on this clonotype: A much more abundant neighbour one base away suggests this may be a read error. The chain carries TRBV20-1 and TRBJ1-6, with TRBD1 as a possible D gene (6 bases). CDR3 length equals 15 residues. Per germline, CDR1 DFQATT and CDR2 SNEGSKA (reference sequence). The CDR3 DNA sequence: TGCGGTGCTAGACTTGAAACAGGGCTTAGTTCACCCCTCCACTTT. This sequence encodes CGARLETGLSSPLHF.

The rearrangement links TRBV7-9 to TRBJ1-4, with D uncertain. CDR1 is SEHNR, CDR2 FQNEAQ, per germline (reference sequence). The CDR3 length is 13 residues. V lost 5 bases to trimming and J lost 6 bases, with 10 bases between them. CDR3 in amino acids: CASSTGRDEKLFF. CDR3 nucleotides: TGTGCCAGCAGCACCGGACGTGATGAAAAACTGTTTTTT.

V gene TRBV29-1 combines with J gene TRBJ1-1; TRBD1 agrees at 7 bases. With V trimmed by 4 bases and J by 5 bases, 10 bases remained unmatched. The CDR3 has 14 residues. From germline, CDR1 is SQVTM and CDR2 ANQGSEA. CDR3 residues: CSVGPLRGETEAFF. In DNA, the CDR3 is TGCAGCGTTGGACCGCTCAGGGGGGAGACTGAAGCTTTCTTT.

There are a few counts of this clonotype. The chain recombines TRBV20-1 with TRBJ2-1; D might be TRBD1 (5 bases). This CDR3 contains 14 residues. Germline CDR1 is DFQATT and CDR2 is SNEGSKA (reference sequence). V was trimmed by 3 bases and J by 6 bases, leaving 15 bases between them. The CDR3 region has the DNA TGCAGTGCTAGTCAGGGAAACCTTGGCAATGAGCAGTTCTTC. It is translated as CSASQGNLGNEQFF.

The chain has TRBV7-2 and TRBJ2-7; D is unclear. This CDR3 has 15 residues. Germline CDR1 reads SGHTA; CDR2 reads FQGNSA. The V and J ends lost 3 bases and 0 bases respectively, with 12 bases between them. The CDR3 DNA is TGTGCCAGCAGCTTGTCGCCAGTAAGCTCCTACGAGCAGTACTTC. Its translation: CASSLSPVSSYEQYF.

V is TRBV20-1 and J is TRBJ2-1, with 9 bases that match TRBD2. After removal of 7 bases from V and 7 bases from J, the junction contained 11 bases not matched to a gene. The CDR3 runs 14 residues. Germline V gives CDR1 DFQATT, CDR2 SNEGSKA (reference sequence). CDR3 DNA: TGCAGTGTTCCACAGGGACTAGCTAGGAATGAGCAGTTCTTC. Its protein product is CSVPQGLARNEQFF.

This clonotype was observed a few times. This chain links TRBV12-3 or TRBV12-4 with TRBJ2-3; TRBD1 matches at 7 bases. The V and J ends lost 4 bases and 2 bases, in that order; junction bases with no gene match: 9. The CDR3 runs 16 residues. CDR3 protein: CASSSRTGPATDTQYF. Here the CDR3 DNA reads TGTGCCAGCAGTTCCCGGACAGGACCTGCCACAGATACGCAGTATTTT.

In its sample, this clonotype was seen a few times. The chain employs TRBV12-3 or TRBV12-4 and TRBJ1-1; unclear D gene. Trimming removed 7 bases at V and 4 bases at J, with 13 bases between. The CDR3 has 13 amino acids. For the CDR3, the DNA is TGTGCCAGCACCCGGGAGGGAAGCACTGAAGCTTTCTTT. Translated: CASTREGSTEAFF.